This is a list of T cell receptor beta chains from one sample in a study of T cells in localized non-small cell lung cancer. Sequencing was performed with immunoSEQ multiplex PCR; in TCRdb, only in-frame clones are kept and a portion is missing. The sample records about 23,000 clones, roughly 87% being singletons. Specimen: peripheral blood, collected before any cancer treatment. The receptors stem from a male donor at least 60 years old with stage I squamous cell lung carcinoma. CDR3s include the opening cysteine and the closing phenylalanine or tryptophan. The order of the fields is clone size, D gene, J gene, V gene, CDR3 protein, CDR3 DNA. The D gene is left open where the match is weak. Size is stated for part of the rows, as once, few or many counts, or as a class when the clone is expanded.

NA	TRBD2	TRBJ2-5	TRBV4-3	CASSQSLAGLQETQYF	TGCGCCAGCAGCCAATCACTAGCGGGCCTCCAAGAGACCCAGTACTTC
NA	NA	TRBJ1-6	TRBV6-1	CASSENPSWGNSPLHF	TGTGCCAGCAGTGAAAACCCAAGCTGGGGTAATTCACCCCTCCACTTT
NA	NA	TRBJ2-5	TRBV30	CAWSVPPLGVRETQYF	TGTGCCTGGAGTGTACCCCCACTAGGGGTGAGAGAGACCCAGTACTTC
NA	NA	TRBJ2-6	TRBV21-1	CASRTHANGAGDYPTGANVLTF	TGTGCCAGCAGAACCCACGCTAATGGGGCAGGGGACTACCCGACTGGGGCCAACGTCCTGACTTTC
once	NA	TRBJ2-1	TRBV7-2	CASSRRTLGSYNEQFF	TGTGCCAGCAGTAGGAGGACTTTGGGTTCCTACAATGAGCAGTTCTTC
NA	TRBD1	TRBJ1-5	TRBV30	CAWGTVNQPQHF	TGTGCCTGGGGGACAGTCAATCAGCCCCAGCATTTT
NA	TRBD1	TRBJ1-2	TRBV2	CAREITGTAYGYTF	TGTGCCAGAGAAATTACCGGGACAGCATATGGCTACACCTTC
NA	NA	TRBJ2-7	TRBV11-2	CASSLNGPGEQYF	TGTGCCAGCAGCTTAAACGGACCGGGGGAGCAGTACTTC
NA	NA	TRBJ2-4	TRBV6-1	CASSEAPTTRDIQYF	TGTGCCAGCAGTGAAGCCCCCACTACTCGGGACATTCAGTACTTC
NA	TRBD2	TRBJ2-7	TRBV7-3	CASSRTSGVLEQYF	TGTGCCAGCAGCCGGACTAGCGGGGTGCTCGAGCAGTACTTC
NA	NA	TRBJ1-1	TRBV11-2	CASSFSDGNTEAFF	TGTGCCAGCAGCTTCTCGGACGGGAACACTGAAGCTTTCTTT
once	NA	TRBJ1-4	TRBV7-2	CASSLDFGLYEKLFF	TGTGCCAGCAGCTTAGATTTCGGGCTATATGAAAAACTGTTTTTT
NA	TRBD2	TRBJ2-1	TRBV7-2	CASSSMTSGGLNEQFF	TGTGCCAGCAGCTCCATGACTAGCGGGGGGCTAAATGAGCAGTTCTTC
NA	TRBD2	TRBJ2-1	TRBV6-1	CASSEQRLAGGPQFF	TGTGCCAGCAGTGAACAGAGACTAGCGGGGGGTCCCCAGTTCTTC
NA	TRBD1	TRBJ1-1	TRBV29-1	CSVVAGGHTEAFF	TGCAGCGTTGTGGCAGGGGGCCACACTGAAGCTTTCTTT
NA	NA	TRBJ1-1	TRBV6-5	CASGTRGRGTEAFF	TGTGCCAGCGGAACCCGGGGGCGCGGCACTGAAGCTTTCTTT
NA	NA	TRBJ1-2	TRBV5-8	CASSLGFDVYGYTF	TGTGCCAGCAGCTTGGGATTTGACGTCTATGGCTACACCTTC
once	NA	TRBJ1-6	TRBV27	CASSSADNSPLHF	TGTGCCAGCAGTTCGGCAGATAATTCACCCCTCCACTTT
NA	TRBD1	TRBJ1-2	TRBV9	CASSVESTGNGYTF	TGTGCCAGCAGCGTAGAGTCGACAGGGAATGGCTACACCTTC
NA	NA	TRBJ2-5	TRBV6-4	CASRPTGPQETQYF	TGTGCCAGCCGCCCGACAGGACCGCAAGAGACCCAGTACTTC
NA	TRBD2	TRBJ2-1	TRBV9	CASSVDSGGYYNEQFF	TGTGCCAGCAGCGTAGATAGCGGGGGATACTACAATGAGCAGTTCTTC
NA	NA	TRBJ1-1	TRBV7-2	CASSLDNLAGTEAFF	TGTGCCAGCAGCTTAGACAACCTTGCCGGCACTGAAGCTTTCTTT
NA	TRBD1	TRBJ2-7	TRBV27	CASSLSWTGKDEQYF	TGTGCCAGCAGTTTATCTTGGACAGGGAAAGACGAGCAGTACTTC
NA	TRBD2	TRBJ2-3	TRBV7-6	CASSLVASGRADTQYF	TGTGCCAGCAGCTTAGTAGCTAGCGGGAGAGCAGATACGCAGTATTTT
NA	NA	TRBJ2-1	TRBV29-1	CSVEGVRLSNEQFF	TGCAGCGTTGAAGGGGTTCGGCTGTCCAATGAGCAGTTCTTC
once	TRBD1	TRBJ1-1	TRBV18	CASSPPGTGLTEAFF	TGTGCCAGCTCACCACCCGGGACAGGGCTGACTGAAGCTTTCTTT
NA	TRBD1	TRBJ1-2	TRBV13	CASSRGTGYGYTF	TGTGCCAGCAGCCGGGGGACAGGATATGGCTACACCTTC
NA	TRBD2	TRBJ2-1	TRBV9	CASSVGLAANEQFF	TGTGCCAGCAGCGTAGGACTAGCTGCCAATGAGCAGTTCTTC
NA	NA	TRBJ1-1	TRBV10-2	CASSLGGALATEAFF	TGCGCCAGCAGTCTCGGGGGGGCGCTTGCCACTGAAGCTTTCTTT
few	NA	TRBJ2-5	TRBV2	CASSDQGTQYF	TGTGCCAGCAGTGATCAGGGGACCCAGTACTTC
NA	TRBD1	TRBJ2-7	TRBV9	CASSVKQGAFYEQYF	TGTGCCAGCAGCGTGAAACAGGGGGCCTTCTACGAGCAGTACTTC
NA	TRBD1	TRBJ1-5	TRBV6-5	CASSGGTGRQPQHF	TGTGCCAGCAGTGGTGGGACAGGGAGGCAGCCCCAGCATTTT
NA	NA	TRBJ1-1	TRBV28	CASSLGRGSTEAFF	TGTGCCAGCAGTTTAGGGAGGGGGAGCACTGAAGCTTTCTTT
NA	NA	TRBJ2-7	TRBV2	CASREGQDYEQYF	TGTGCCAGCAGGGAAGGGCAGGACTACGAGCAGTACTTC
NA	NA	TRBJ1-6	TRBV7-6	CASSFDSMGQYNSPLHF	TGTGCCAGCAGCTTCGATTCTATGGGGCAGTATAATTCACCCCTCCACTTT
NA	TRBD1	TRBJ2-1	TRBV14	CASSPGQGITYEQFF	TGTGCCAGCAGCCCGGGACAGGGGATTACATATGAGCAGTTCTTC
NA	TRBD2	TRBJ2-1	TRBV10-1	CASSGSGRREQFF	TGCGCCAGCAGTGGAAGCGGGAGACGTGAGCAGTTCTTC
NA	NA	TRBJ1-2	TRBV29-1	CSVEVETYGYTF	TGCAGCGTTGAAGTAGAAACTTATGGCTACACCTTC
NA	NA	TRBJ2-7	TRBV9	CASSVDSAPTYEQYF	TGTGCCAGCAGCGTAGATTCAGCGCCCACCTACGAGCAGTACTTC
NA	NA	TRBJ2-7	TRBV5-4	CASSFLEGTEQYF	TGTGCCAGCAGCTTCCTTGAGGGCACAGAGCAGTACTTC
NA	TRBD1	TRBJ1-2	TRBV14	CASSRYRGDGVYGYTF	TGTGCCAGCAGCCGATACAGGGGAGATGGAGTCTATGGCTACACCTTC
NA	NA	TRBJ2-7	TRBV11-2	CASSLQAVKNEQYF	TGTGCCAGCAGCTTACAGGCCGTGAAGAACGAGCAGTACTTC
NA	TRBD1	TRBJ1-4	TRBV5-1	CASSLEGQGGEKLFF	TGCGCCAGCAGCTTGGAGGGACAGGGGGGCGAAAAACTGTTTTTT
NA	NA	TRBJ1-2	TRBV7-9	CASSPDSYGYTF	TGTGCCAGCAGCCCAGACTCTTATGGCTACACCTTC
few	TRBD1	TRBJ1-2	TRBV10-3	CAISPTGGDGYTF	TGTGCCATCAGCCCTACAGGGGGTGATGGCTACACCTTC
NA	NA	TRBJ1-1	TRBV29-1	CSVVGVIGVTEAFF	TGCAGCGTTGTCGGGGTCATTGGGGTCACTGAAGCTTTCTTT
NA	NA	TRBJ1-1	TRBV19	CASSPMDMWNTEAFF	TGTGCCAGTAGTCCTATGGACATGTGGAACACTGAAGCTTTCTTT
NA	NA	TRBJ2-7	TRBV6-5	CASSYSSRAYEQYF	TGTGCCAGCAGTTACTCTAGCAGAGCCTACGAGCAGTACTTC
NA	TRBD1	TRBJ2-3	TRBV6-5	CASNYRGPDTQYF	TGTGCCAGCAATTACAGGGGGCCCGATACGCAGTATTTT